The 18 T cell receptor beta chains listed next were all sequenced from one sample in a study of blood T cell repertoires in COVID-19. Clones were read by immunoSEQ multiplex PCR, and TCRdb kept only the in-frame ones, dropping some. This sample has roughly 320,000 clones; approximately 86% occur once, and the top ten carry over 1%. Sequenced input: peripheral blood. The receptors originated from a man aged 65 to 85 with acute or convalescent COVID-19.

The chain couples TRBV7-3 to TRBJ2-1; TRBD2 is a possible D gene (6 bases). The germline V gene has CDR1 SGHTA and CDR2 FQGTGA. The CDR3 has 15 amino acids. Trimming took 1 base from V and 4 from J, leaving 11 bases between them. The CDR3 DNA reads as TGTGCCAGCAGCTTAAATCGCGGGGATTACAATGAGCAGTTCTTC. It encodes CASSLNRGDYNEQFF.

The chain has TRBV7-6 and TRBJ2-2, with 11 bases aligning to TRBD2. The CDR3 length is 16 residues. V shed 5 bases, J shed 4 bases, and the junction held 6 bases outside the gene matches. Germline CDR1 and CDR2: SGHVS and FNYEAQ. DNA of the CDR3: TGTGCCAGCAGCGAGAATAGCGGGGGGGTCACCGGGGAGCTGTTTTTT. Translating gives CASSENSGGVTGELFF.

The CDR3 loop reads CSVVEGADTQYF. Written as DNA, the CDR3 is TGCAGCGTTGTTGAGGGAGCAGATACGCAGTATTTT. This chain uses TRBV29-1 with TRBJ2-3; perhaps TRBD2 as D (5 bases). Between the trimmed V and J ends, which lost 4 bases and 4 bases, there was a span of 9 bases. CDR3 length: 12 amino acids. Germline CDR1 SQVTM, CDR2 ANQGSEA.

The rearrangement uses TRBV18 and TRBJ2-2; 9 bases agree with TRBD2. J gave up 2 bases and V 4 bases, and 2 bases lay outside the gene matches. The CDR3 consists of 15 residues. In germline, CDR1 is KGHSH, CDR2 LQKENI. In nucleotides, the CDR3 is TGTGCCAGCTCACGGCTAGCGGGAAACACCGGGGAGCTGTTTTTT. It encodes CASSRLAGNTGELFF.

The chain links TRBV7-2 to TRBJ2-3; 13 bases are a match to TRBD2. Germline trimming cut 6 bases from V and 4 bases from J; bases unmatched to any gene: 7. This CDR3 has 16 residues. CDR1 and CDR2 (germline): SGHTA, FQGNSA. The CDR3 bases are TGTGCCAGCAGGGACCGGACTAGCGGGGGAGCAGATACGCAGTATTTT. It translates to CASRDRTSGGADTQYF. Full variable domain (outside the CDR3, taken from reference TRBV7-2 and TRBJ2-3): GAGVSQSPSNKVTEKGKDVELRCDPISGHTALYWYRQSLGQGLEFLIYFQGNSAPDKSGLPSDRFSAERTGGSVSTLTIQRTQQEDSAVYLCASRDRTSGGADTQYFGPGTRLTVL.

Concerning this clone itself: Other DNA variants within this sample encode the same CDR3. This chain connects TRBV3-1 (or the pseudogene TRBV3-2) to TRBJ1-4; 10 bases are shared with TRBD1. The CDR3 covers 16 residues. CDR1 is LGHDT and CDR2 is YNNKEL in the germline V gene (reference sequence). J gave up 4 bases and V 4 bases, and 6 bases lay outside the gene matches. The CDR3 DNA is TGTGCCAGCAGCCCCTTCCGGACAGGGGGTAATGAAAAACTGTTTTTT. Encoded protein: CASSPFRTGGNEKLFF.

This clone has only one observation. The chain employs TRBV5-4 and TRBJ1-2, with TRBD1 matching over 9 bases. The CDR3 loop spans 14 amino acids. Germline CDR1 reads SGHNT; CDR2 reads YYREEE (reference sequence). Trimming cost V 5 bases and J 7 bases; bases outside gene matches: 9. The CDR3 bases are TGTGCCAGCAGGACCGGGACAGGGTCTCTTGGCTACACCTTC. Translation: CASRTGTGSLGYTF. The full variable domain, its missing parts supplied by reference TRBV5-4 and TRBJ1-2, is ETGVTQSPTHLIKTRGQQVTLRCSSQSGHNTVSWYQQALGQGPQFIFQYYREEENGRGNFPPRFSGLQFPNYSSELNVNALELDDSALYLCASRTGTGSLGYTFGSGTRLTVV.

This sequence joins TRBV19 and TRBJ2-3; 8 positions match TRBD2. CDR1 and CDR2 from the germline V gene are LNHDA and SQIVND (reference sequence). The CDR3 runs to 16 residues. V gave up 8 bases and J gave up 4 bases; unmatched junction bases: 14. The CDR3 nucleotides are TGTGCCAGTTCGGGAGGGGTAGCGGGACGTGCAGATACGCAGTATTTT. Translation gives CASSGGVAGRADTQYF.

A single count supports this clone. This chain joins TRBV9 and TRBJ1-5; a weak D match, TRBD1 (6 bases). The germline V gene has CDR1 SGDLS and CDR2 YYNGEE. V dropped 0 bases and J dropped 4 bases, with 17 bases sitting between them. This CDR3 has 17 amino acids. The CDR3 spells CASSVGDQGLWNQPQHF. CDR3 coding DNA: TGTGCCAGCAGCGTAGGGGACCAGGGGTTATGGAATCAGCCCCAGCATTTT. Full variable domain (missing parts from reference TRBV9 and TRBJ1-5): DSGVTQTPKHLITATGQRVTLRCSPRSGDLSVYWYQQSLDQGLQFLIQYYNGEERAKGNILERFSAQQFPDLHSELNLSSLELGDSALYFCASSVGDQGLWNQPQHFGDGTRLSIL.

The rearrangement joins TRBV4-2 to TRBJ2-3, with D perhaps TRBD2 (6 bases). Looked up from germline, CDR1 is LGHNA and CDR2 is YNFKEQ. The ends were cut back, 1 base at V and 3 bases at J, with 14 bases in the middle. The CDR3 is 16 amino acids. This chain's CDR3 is CASSQVSAGHTDTQYF. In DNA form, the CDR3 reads TGTGCCAGCAGCCAAGTTTCTGCGGGGCATACAGATACGCAGTATTTT.

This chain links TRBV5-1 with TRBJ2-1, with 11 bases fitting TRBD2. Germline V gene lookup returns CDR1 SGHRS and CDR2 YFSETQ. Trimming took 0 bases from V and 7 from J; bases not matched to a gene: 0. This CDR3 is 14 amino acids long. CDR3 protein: CASSLGLAGNEQFF. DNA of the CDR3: TGCGCCAGCAGCTTGGGACTAGCGGGAAATGAGCAGTTCTTC.

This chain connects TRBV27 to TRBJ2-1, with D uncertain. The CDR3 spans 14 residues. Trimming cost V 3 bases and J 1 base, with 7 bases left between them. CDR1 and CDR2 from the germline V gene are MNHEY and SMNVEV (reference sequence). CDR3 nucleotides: TGTGCCAGCAGTTTCTTCGGGTCCTACAATGAGCAGTTCTTC. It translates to CASSFFGSYNEQFF.

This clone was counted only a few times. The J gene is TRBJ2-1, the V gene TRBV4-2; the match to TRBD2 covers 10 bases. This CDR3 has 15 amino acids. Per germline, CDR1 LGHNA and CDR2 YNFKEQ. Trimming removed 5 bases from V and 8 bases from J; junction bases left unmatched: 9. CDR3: CASSKVSGGLDEQFF. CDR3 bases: TGTGCCAGCAGCAAAGTTAGCGGGGGGTTGGATGAGCAGTTCTTC.

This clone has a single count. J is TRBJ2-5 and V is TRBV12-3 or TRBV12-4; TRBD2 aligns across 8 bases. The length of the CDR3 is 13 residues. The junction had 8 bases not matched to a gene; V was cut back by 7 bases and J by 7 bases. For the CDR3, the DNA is TGTGCCAGCACCACTAGCGGTACCGCGACCCAGTACTTC. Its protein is CASTTSGTATQYF.

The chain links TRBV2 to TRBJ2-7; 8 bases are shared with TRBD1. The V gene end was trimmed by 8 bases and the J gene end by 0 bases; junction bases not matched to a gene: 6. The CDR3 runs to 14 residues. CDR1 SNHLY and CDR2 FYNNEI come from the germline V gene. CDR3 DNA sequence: TGTGCCAGCTCCGGGACAGGCCTCTCCTACGAGCAGTACTTC. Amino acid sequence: CASSGTGLSYEQYF.

CDR3 coding DNA: TGTGCCAGCAGCCAAGCCGGCGGGCAGAAGTCCTACGAGCAGTACTTC. Encoded protein: CASSQAGGQKSYEQYF. The chain links TRBV4-2 to TRBJ2-7; weak D call: TRBD2 (5 bases). V dropped 1 base and J dropped 1 base, with 14 bases sitting between them. The CDR3 totals 16 residues. CDR1 is LGHNA and CDR2 is YNFKEQ in the germline V gene.

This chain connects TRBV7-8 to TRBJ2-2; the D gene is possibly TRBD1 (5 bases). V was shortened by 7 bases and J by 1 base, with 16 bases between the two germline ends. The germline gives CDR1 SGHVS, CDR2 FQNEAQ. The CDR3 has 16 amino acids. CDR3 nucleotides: TGTGCCAGCACCCCTCTTAGGGGCCTGAACACCGGGGAGCTGTTTTTT. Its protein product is CASTPLRGLNTGELFF.

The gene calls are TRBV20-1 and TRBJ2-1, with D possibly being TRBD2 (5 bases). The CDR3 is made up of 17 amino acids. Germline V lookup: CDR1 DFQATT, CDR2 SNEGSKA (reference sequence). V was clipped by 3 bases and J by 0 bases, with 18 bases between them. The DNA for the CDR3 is TGCAGTGCTAGTACGCTAGCCCCCCTATACTCCTACAATGAGCAGTTCTTC. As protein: CSASTLAPLYSYNEQFF.